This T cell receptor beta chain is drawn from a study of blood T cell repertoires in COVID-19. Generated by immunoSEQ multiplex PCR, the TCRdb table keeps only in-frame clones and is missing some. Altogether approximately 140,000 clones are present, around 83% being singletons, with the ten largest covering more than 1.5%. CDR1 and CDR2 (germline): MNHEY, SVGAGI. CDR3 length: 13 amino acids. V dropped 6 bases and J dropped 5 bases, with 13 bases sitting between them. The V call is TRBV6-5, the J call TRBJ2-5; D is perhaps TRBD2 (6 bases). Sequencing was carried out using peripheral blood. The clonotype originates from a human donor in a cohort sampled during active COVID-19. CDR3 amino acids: CASRSEGRETQYF. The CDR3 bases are TGTGCCAGCAGAAGCGAGGGGAGGGAGACCCAGTACTTC.